The source of this TCR beta chain is a study of cytomegalovirus exposure and HLA in healthy donors. Study in general: Of 398 genotyped donors, around 76% clustered with self-reported Caucasian donors. General observations from the study: In a later analysis, an Asian-associated ancestry cluster reportedly showed fewer N-insertions than the roughly 700-donor mean.

PCR primers comprised 60 Vbeta and 13 Jbeta primers. Sequencing used immunoSEQ multiplex PCR; TCRdb keeps in-frame clones, though not all of them. The sample yields about 150,000 clones, 65% to 75% seen once. This CDR3 has 15 residues. The V gene's germline CDR1 is SNHLY and CDR2 FYNNEI. This clone was observed a few times. The antigen remains undetermined. One junction end disagrees with the germline gene, perhaps due to a read error. What was sequenced was PBMCs. This TCR came from a man aged 30 to 39 in good health and CMV-seronegative. The chain is built from TRBV2 and TRBJ1-6; D call uncertain. The CDR3 DNA reads TGTGCCAGCAACGACGAGGGCGTCTATAATTCACCCCTCAACTTT. Protein: CASNDEGVYNSPLNF.